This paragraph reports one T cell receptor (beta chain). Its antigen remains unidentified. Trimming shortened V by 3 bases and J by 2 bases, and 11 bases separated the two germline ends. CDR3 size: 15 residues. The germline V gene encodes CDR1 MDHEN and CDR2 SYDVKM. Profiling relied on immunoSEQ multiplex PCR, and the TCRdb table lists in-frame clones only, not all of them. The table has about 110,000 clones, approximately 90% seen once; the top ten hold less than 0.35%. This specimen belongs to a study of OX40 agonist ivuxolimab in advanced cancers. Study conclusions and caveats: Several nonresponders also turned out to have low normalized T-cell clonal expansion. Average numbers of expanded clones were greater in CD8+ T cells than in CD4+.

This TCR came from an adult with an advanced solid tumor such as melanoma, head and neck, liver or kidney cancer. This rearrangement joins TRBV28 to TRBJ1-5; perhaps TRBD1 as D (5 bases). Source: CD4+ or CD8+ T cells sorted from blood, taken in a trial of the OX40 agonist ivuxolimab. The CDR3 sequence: CASSFMGGGNQPQHF. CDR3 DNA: TGTGCCAGCAGTTTCATGGGGGGGGGCAATCAGCCCCAGCATTTT.